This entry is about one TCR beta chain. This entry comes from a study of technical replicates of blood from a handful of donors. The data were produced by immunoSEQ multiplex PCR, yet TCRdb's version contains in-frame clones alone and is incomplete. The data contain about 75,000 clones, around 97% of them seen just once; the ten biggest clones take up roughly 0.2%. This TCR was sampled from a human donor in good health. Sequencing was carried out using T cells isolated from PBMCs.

The CDR3 spells CASTYGTNTGELFF. In DNA, the CDR3 is TGTGCCAGCACCTACGGGACGAACACCGGGGAGCTGTTTTTT. The genes are TRBV9 and TRBJ2-2; a weak D match, TRBD2 (5 bases). Germline CDR1 reads SGDLS; CDR2 reads YYNGEE. The CDR3 covers 14 residues. V lost 6 bases, J lost 0 bases, and 9 bases lay in between. The full variable domain, completed using reference TRBV9 and TRBJ2-2, is DSGVTQTPKHLITATGQRVTLRCSPRSGDLSVYWYQQSLDQGLQFLIQYYNGEERAKGNILERFSAQQFPDLHSELNLSSLELGDSALYFCASTYGTNTGELFFGEGSRLTVL.